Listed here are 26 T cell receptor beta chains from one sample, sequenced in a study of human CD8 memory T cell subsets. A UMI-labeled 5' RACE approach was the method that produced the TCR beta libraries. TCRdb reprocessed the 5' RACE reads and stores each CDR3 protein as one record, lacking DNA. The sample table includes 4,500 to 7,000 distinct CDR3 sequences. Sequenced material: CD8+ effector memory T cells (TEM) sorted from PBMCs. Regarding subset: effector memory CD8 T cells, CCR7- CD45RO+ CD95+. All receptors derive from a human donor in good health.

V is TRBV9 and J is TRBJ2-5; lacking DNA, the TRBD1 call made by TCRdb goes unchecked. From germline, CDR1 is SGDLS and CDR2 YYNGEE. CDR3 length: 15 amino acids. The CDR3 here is CASSKGTHNQETQYF.

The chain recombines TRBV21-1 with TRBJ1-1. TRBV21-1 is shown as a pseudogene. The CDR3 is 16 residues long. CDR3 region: CASTSSPGLRNTEAFF.

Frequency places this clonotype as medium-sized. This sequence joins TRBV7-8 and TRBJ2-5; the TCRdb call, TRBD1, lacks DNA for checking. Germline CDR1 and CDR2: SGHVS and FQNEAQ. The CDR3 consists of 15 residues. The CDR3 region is CASSFGQGIQETQYF.

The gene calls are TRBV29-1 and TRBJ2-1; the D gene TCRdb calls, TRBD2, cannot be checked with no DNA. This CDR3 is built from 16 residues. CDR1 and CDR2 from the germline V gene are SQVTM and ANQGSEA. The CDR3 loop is CSVVGGRATSYNEQFF.

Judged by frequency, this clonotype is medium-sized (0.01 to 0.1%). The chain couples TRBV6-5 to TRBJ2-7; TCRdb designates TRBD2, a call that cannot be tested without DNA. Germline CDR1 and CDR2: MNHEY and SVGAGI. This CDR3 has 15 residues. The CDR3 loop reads CASTPGLAETYEQYF.

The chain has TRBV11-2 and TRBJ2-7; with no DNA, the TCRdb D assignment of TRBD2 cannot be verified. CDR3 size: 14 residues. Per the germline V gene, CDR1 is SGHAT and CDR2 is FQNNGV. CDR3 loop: CASSLDGPGYEQYF.

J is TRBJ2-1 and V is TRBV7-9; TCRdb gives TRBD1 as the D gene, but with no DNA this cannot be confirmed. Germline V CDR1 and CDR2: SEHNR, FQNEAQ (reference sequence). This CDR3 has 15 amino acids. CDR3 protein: CASSLGRGRYNEQFF.

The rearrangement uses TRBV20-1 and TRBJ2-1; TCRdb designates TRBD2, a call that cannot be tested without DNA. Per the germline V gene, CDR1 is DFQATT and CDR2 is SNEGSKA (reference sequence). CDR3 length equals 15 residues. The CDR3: CSAPSLAGGRNEQFF.

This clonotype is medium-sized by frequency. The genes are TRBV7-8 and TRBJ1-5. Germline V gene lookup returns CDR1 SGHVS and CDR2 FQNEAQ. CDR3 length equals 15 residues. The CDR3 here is CASSLGVGSNQPQHF.

CDR3 in amino acids: CASSLERTGVFNEQFF. V and J are TRBV12-3 or TRBV12-4 and TRBJ2-1; as DNA is missing, the TRBD1 call by TCRdb cannot be tested. The CDR3 is 16 residues long.

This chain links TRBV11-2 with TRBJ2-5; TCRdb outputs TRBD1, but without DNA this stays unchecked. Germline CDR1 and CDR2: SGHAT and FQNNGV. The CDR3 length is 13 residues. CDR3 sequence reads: CASSLWRGETQYF.

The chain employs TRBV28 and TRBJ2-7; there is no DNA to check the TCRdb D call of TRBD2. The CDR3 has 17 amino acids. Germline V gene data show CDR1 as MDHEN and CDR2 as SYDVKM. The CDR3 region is CASSLGLAGESSYEQYF.

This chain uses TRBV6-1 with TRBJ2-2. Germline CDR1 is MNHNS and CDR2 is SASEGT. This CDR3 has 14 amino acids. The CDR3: CASSELADTGELFF.

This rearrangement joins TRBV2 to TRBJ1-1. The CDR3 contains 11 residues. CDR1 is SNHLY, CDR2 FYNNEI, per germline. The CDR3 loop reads CASSEGFEAFF.

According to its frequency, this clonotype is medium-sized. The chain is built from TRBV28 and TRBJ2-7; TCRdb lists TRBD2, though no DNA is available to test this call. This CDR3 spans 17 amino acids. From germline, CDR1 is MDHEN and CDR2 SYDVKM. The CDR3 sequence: CASTAKFSGRPTYEQYF. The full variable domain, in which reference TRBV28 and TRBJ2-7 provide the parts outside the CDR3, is DVKVTQSSRYLVKRTGEKVFLECVQDMDHENMFWYRQDPGLGLRLIYFSYDVKMKEKGDIPEGYSVSREKKERFSLILESASTNQTSMYLCASTAKFSGRPTYEQYFGPGTRLTVT.

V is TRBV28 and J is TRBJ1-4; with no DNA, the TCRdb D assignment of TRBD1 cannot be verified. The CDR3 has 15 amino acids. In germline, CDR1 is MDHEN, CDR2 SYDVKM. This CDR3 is CASSLGAATNEKLFF.

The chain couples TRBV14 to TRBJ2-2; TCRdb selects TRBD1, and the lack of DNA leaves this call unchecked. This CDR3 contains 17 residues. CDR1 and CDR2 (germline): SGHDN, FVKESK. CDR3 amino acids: CASSQDSDRVGTGELFF.

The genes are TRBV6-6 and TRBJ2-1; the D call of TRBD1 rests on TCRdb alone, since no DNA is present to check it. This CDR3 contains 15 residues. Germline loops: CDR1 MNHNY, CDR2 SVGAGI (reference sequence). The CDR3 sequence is CASSYAGESYNEQFF.

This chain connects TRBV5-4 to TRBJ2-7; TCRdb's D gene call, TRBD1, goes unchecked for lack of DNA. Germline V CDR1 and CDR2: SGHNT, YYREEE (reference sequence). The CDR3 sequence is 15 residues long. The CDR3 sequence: CASSPDRGRIYEQYF.

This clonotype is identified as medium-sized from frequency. CDR3 loop: CASSLLAGEATTDKGETQYF. J is TRBJ2-5 and V is TRBV28; TCRdb reports TRBD1, a call that lacks DNA to check it against. Looked up from germline, CDR1 is MDHEN and CDR2 is SYDVKM. CDR3 length: 20 residues.

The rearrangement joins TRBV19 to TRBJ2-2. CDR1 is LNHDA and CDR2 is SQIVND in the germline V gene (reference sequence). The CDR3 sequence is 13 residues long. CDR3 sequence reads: CASTPWGTGELFF.

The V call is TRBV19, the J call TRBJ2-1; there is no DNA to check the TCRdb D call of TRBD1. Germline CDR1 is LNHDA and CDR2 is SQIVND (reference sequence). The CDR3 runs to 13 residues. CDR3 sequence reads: CASTRTGVDEQFF.

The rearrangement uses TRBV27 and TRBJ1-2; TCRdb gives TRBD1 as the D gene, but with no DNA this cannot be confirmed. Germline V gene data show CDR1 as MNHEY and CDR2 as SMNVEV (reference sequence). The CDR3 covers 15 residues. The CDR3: CASSGYRVGGYGYTF.

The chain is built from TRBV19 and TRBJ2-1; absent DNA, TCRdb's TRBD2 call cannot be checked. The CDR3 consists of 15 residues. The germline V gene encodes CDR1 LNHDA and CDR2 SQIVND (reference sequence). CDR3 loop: CASSTQLSGNNEQFF. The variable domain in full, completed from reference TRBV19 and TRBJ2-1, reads DGGITQSPKYLFRKEGQNVTLSCEQNLNHDAMYWYRQDPGQGLRLIYYSQIVNDFQKGDIAEGYSVSREKKESFPLTVTSAQKNPTAFYLCASSTQLSGNNEQFFGPGTRLTVL.

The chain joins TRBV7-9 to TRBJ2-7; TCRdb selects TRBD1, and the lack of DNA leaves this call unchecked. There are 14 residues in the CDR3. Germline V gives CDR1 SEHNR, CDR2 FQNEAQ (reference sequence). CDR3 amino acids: CASNPGQNSYEQYF.

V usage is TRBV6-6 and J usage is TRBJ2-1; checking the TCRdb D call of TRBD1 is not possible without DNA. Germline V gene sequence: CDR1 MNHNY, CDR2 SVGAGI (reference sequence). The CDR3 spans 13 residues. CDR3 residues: CASRLRDYNEQFF.